This TCR delta chain was identified during a study of gamma-delta T cells after stem cell transplantation. The CDR3 has 16 amino acids. Germline CDR1 GEAIGNYY, CDR2 EKD. Between the trimmed V and J ends, which lost 3 bases and 4 bases, there was a span of 20 bases. TCRdb fed the RT-PCR reads to CATT. The table has just under 3,000 delta-chain clones, under 3% seen once. The receptor was isolated from a human donor. It is not recorded whose cells these are; they may come from a transplant donor. The source material was gamma-delta T cells. The rearrangement joins TRDV2 to TRDJ1; possible D gene TRDD3, 6 bases. The CDR3 region is CACDLVGRRGNDKLIF. CDR3 nucleotides: TGTGCCTGTGACCTCGTGGGTAGGCGGGGGAACGATAAACTCATCTTT.